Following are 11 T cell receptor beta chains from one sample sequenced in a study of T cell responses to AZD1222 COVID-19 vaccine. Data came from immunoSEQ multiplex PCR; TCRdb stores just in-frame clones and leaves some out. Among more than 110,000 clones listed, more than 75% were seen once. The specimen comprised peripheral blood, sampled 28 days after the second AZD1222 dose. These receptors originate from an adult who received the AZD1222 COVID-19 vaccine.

CDR3 sequence reads: CASSSITGVTIYEQYF. The DNA of the CDR3 is TGTGCCAGCAGTTCAATAACAGGGGTCACCATTTACGAGCAGTACTTC. J is TRBJ2-7 and V is TRBV27; 7 nucleotides align to TRBD1. The CDR3 length is 16 residues. The V gene's germline CDR1 is MNHEY and CDR2 SMNVEV (reference sequence). The trim removed 4 bases at V and 4 bases at J, leaving 13 bases unmatched.

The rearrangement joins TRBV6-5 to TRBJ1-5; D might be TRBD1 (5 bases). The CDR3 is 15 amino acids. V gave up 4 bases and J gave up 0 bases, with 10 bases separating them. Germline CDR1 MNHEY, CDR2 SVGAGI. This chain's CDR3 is CASSSTTDSNQPQHF. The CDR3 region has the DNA TGTGCCAGCAGTTCCACGACAGATAGCAATCAGCCCCAGCATTTT.

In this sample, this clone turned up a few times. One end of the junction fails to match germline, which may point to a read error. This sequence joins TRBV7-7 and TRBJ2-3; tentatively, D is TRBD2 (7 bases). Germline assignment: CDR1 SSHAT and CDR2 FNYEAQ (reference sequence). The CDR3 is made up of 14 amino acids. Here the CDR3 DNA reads TGTGCTAGCAGCGCCCGGGGGGCAGGAGATACGCAGTATTTT. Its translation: CASSARGAGDTQYF.

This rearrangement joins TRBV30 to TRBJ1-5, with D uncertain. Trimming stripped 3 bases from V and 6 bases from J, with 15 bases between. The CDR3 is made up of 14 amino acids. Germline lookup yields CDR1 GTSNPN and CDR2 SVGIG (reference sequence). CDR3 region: CAWSGDSGGQPQHF. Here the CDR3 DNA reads TGTGCCTGGAGCGGTGATTCAGGCGGTCAGCCCCAGCATTTT.

CDR3 amino acids: CASSLGKRDGYTF. CDR3 sequence (DNA): TGTGCCAGCAGCTTGGGGAAGCGGGATGGCTACACCTTC. The chain recombines TRBV5-6 with TRBJ1-2; D gene ambiguous. The CDR3 is made up of 13 amino acids. Trimming took 0 bases from V and 6 from J, leaving 9 bases between them. Germline CDR1 reads SGHDT; CDR2 reads YYEEEE.

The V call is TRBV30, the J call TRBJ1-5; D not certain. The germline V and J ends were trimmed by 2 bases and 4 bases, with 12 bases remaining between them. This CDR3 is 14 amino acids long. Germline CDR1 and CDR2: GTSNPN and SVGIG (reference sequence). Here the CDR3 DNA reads TGTGCCTGGAGTTCGTGGCTAGGGAATCAGCCCCAGCATTTT. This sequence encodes CAWSSWLGNQPQHF. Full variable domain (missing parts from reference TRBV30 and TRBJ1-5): SQTIHQWPATLVQPVGSPLSLECTVEGTSNPNLYWYRQAAGRGLQLLFYSVGIGQISSEVPQNLSASRPQDRQFILSSKKLLLSDSGFYLCAWSSWLGNQPQHFGDGTRLSIL.

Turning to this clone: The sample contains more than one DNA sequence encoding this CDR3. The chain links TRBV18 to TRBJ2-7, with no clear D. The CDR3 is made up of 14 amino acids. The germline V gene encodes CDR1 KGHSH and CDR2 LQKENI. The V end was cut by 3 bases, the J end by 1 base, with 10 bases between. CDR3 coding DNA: TGTGCCAGCTCACCGGGAACATCATCCTACGAGCAGTACTTC. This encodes CASSPGTSSYEQYF.

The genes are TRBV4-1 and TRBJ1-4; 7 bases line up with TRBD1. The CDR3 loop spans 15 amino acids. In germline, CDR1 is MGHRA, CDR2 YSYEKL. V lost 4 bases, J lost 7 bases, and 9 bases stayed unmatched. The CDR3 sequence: CASSRTGAKLEKLFF. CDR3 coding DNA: TGCGCCAGCAGCCGAACAGGGGCAAAGCTTGAAAAACTGTTTTTT.

Written as DNA, the CDR3 is TGTGCCAGCAGCCGCGGACAGGGTGATCAGCCCCAGCATTTT. The encoded protein is CASSRGQGDQPQHF. The V gene is TRBV9, the J gene TRBJ1-5, with 8 bases that match TRBD1. CDR1 SGDLS and CDR2 YYNGEE come from the germline V gene. This CDR3 has 14 amino acids. The J segment lost 5 bases and the V segment lost 4 bases, leaving 5 bases of the junction unmatched.

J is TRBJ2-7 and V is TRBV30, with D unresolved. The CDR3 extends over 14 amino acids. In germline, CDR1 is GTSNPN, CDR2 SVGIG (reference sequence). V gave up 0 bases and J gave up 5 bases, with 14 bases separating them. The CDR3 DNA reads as TGTGCCTGGAGTGTAGATGACGGTACGGACGAGCAGTACTTC. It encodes CAWSVDDGTDEQYF. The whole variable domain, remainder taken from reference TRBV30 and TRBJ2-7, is SQTIHQWPATLVQPVGSPLSLECTVEGTSNPNLYWYRQAAGRGLQLLFYSVGIGQISSEVPQNLSASRPQDRQFILSSKKLLLSDSGFYLCAWSVDDGTDEQYFGPGTRLTVT.

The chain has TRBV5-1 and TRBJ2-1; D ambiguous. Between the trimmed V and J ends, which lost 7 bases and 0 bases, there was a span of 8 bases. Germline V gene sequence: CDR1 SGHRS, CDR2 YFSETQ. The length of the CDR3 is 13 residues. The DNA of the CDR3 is TGCGCCAGCCGGCCAAGCTCCTACAATGAGCAGTTCTTC. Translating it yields CASRPSSYNEQFF.